The sequence of this T cell receptor beta chain was determined in a study of shared clonotypes between healthy human individuals. Whole-study results and caveats: What naive subsets generally showed was a larger estimated richness than memory subsets showed.

The germline V gene encodes CDR1 SGHTS and CDR2 YDEGEE. The CDR3 spans 13 residues. V was clipped by 2 bases and J by 4 bases, with 9 bases between them. This clone was counted at least ten times. Its target is unknown. Sequencing was performed with immunoSEQ multiplex PCR; in TCRdb, only in-frame clones are kept and a portion is missing. The sample has about a million clones; approximately 80% are singletons. The receptor was isolated from a man younger than 35 in good health. Some clones in this sample may be carry-over from other donors' samples. The V call is TRBV5-8, the J call TRBJ1-2; D gene unclear. What was sequenced was memory CD4+ T cells from PBMCs. This sample's subset: CD45RA-negative fraction. The CDR3 coding sequence is TGTGCCAGCAGCTTTGGGATTCCCTATGGCTACACCTTC. It encodes CASSFGIPYGYTF.